One and the same sample provided the 32 T cell receptor beta chains below, sequenced in a study of blood T cell repertoires in COVID-19. Produced via immunoSEQ multiplex PCR; TCRdb's table is partial and in-frame only. This sample has 140,000 or so clones, with more than 80% found just once. The sample was peripheral blood. All receptors come from an elderly woman with acute or convalescent COVID-19.

The chain has TRBV6-5 and TRBJ1-6, with 12 bases aligning to TRBD1. CDR1 is MNHEY and CDR2 is SVGAGI in the germline V gene. This CDR3 is built from 16 residues. Unmatched junction bases numbered 7, after V lost 4 bases and J lost 9 bases. CDR3 DNA: TGTGCCAGCAGTTCCGGGACAGGGGGCTCGGTTTCACCCCTCCACTTT. It encodes CASSSGTGGSVSPLHF.

V is TRBV5-1 and J is TRBJ2-7; maybe TRBD1 (5 bases). V was cut by 1 base and J by 2 bases, with 13 bases left in between. This CDR3 has 15 residues. Germline lookup yields CDR1 SGHRS and CDR2 YFSETQ. The CDR3 DNA reads TGCGCCAGCAGCTTGTCCCCGACAGAGGCCTACGAGCAGTACTTC. This translates into CASSLSPTEAYEQYF.

J is TRBJ1-5 and V is TRBV30, with TRBD1 matching 9 bases. This CDR3 spans 16 amino acids. With V trimmed by 2 bases and J by 4 bases, 9 bases remained unmatched. Germline loops: CDR1 GTSNPN, CDR2 SVGIG (reference sequence). CDR3 in amino acids: CAWSRGGTGPNQPQHF. The CDR3 DNA reads as TGTGCCTGGAGTCGAGGAGGGACAGGGCCTAATCAGCCCCAGCATTTT.

In this sample, this clone turned up once. The chain recombines TRBV5-1 with TRBJ1-4; D not certain. The V gene's germline CDR1 is SGHRS and CDR2 YFSETQ. Trimming took 0 bases from V and 4 from J, leaving 10 bases between them. This CDR3 has 15 residues. CDR3: CASSLDGRDNEKLFF. The CDR3 coding sequence is TGCGCCAGCAGCTTGGACGGGAGAGATAATGAAAAACTGTTTTTT. The full variable domain, with the rest looked up from reference TRBV5-1 and TRBJ1-4, is KAGVTQTPRYLIKTRGQQVTLSCSPISGHRSVSWYQQTPGQGLQFLFEYFSETQRNKGNFPGRFSGRQFSNSRSEMNVSTLELGDSALYLCASSLDGRDNEKLFFGSGTQLSVL.

CDR3 in DNA: TGTGCCAGTAGAGGCAGGGGGCAAGAGACCCAGTACTTC. Its protein product is CASRGRGQETQYF. This chain connects TRBV19 to TRBJ2-5, with TRBD1 matching over 7 bases. V dropped 6 bases and J dropped 2; count of bases not matched to a gene: 3. The germline V gene has CDR1 LNHDA and CDR2 SQIVND (reference sequence). This CDR3 contains 13 residues.

The chain is built from TRBV2 and TRBJ1-1; D gene unclear. V lost 5 bases to trimming and J lost 7 bases, with 8 bases between them. CDR3 size: 11 residues. Germline V CDR1 and CDR2: SNHLY, FYNNEI. CDR3 DNA: TGTGCCAGCAGTCGGTCCCATGAAGCTTTCTTT. It is translated as CASSRSHEAFF.

The chain uses TRBV7-3 and TRBJ1-2, with D tentatively TRBD1 (5 bases). Germline V lookup: CDR1 SGHTA, CDR2 FQGTGA. The CDR3 covers 15 residues. Trimming took 2 bases from V and 1 from J, leaving 11 bases between them. CDR3 sequence: CASSLVGGDNYGYTF. The CDR3 DNA reads as TGTGCCAGCAGCTTAGTCGGGGGAGATAACTATGGCTACACCTTC.

The rearrangement links TRBV11-2 to TRBJ2-1; 9 positions agree with TRBD2. Germline CDR1 is SGHAT and CDR2 is FQNNGV. Germline trimming cut 6 bases from V and 5 bases from J; bases unmatched to any gene: 11. The CDR3 extends over 16 amino acids. The CDR3 spells CASREPGTSRDNEQFF. The CDR3 DNA reads TGTGCCAGCAGGGAGCCCGGGACTAGCAGGGACAATGAGCAGTTCTTC.

The chain uses TRBV18 and TRBJ1-4; maybe TRBD1 (6 bases). Germline lookup yields CDR1 KGHSH and CDR2 LQKENI. The CDR3 is 14 residues long. Trimming took off 2 bases at V and 7 bases at J, with 11 bases between the two ends. DNA for the CDR3: TGTGCCAGCTCACCAGAGGGCAGGGGTGAAAAACTGTTTTTT. This sequence encodes CASSPEGRGEKLFF.

This chain links TRBV30 with TRBJ1-2; TRBD1 agrees at 8 bases. In germline, CDR1 is GTSNPN, CDR2 SVGIG (reference sequence). CDR3 size: 14 residues. The ends lost 1 base at V and 4 bases at J; junction bases unmatched: 5. The CDR3 region is CAWSAGTGGYGYTF. The DNA of the CDR3 is TGTGCCTGGAGTGCCGGGACAGGAGGCTATGGCTACACCTTC.

The CDR3 DNA reads as TGTGCCAGCAGCTTTGACAGTACCTACGAGCAGTACTTC. This codes for CASSFDSTYEQYF. The V and J genes are TRBV5-4 and TRBJ2-7; maybe TRBD1 (5 bases). Germline V gives CDR1 SGHNT, CDR2 YYREEE (reference sequence). The CDR3 is 13 residues long. Between the trimmed V and J ends, which lost 2 bases and 2 bases, there was a span of 8 bases.

This clone has more than one count but fewer than ten. This chain links TRBV5-1 with TRBJ1-4; no firm D call. V was shortened by 4 bases and J by 5 bases, with 9 bases between the two germline ends. This CDR3 comprises 13 residues. Germline V gives CDR1 SGHRS, CDR2 YFSETQ. The CDR3 sequence: CASSGERNEKLFF. CDR3 bases: TGCGCCAGCAGCGGGGAGAGGAATGAAAAACTGTTTTTT.

CDR3 sequence: CASSRGGAEEKLFF. The CDR3, as DNA: TGTGCCAGCAGCCGTGGGGGGGCAGAGGAAAAACTGTTTTTT. V gene TRBV5-4 combines with J gene TRBJ1-4; tentative D call: TRBD1 (6 bases). CDR1 is SGHNT, CDR2 YYREEE, per germline (reference sequence). The CDR3 spans 14 residues. V was trimmed by 4 bases and J by 8 bases, leaving 15 bases between them.

The chain is built from TRBV14 and TRBJ1-2; perhaps TRBD1 as D (5 bases). This CDR3 contains 14 residues. Looked up from germline, CDR1 is SGHDN and CDR2 is FVKESK. V shed 1 base and J shed 4 bases, with 10 bases lying between them. For the CDR3, the DNA is TGTGCCAGCAGCCAAGGGGGGGTCTCCTATGGCTACACCTTC. It specifies CASSQGGVSYGYTF.

The chain couples TRBV19 to TRBJ1-1, with D hard to call. V shed 8 bases and J shed 5 bases, with 18 bases lying between them. The CDR3 runs 14 residues. The germline V gene encodes CDR1 LNHDA and CDR2 SQIVND (reference sequence). The CDR3 here is CASFLTPDGTEAFF. The CDR3 nucleotides are TGTGCCAGTTTCTTGACTCCCGACGGGACTGAAGCTTTCTTT.

This chain uses TRBV12-3 or TRBV12-4 with TRBJ1-2; a possible D gene is TRBD1 (5 bases). V lost 3 bases and J 5 bases, leaving 10 bases between the germline ends. The CDR3 extends over 13 amino acids. The CDR3 loop reads CASSFDSRYGYTF. Written as DNA, the CDR3 is TGTGCCAGCAGTTTCGACAGTAGGTATGGCTACACCTTC.

This rearrangement joins TRBV6-5 to TRBJ2-7, with no clear D. This CDR3 is built from 11 residues. V shed 8 bases and J shed 3 bases, with 8 bases lying between them. The germline V gene encodes CDR1 MNHEY and CDR2 SVGAGI. The CDR3, as DNA: TGTGCCAGCCGTAGAAACTACGAGCAGTACTTC. Its protein product is CASRRNYEQYF.

The rearrangement links TRBV18 to TRBJ2-2; no clear D gene. The CDR3 covers 16 residues. Trimming cost V 0 bases and J 4 bases, with 12 bases left between them. The V gene's germline CDR1 is KGHSH and CDR2 LQKENI. CDR3 region: CASSPPMSEGTGELFF. In nucleotides, the CDR3 is TGTGCCAGCTCACCACCGATGAGCGAAGGCACCGGGGAGCTGTTTTTT.

This clone was observed a single time. The chain has TRBV7-2 and TRBJ1-1; D remains ambiguous. Trimming took 2 bases from V and 1 from J, leaving 5 bases between them. The CDR3 contains 13 residues. Germline CDR1 and CDR2: SGHTA and FQGNSA. DNA for the CDR3: TGTGCCAGCAGCTTACAGGCGAACACTGAAGCTTTCTTT. This translates into CASSLQANTEAFF.

This chain connects TRBV14 to TRBJ2-7; 8 bases are shared with TRBD2. Looked up from germline, CDR1 is SGHDN and CDR2 is FVKESK. This CDR3 region has 15 residues. The junction had 5 bases not matched to a gene; V was cut back by 0 bases and J by 4 bases. This chain's CDR3 is CASSQDPGGQYEQYF. CDR3 nucleotide sequence: TGTGCCAGCAGCCAAGATCCGGGGGGGCAGTACGAGCAGTACTTC.

This sequence joins TRBV2 and TRBJ1-1; D remains unclear. CDR3 length: 14 amino acids. Germline lookup yields CDR1 SNHLY and CDR2 FYNNEI. V dropped 8 bases and J dropped 0 bases, with 13 bases sitting between them. CDR3 protein: CASGFQLVNTEAFF. The CDR3 DNA reads as TGTGCCAGCGGATTTCAGCTAGTGAACACTGAAGCTTTCTTT.

The chain joins TRBV25-1 to TRBJ1-2; TRBD1 aligns across 8 bases. The CDR3 runs 12 residues. The germline CDR1 and CDR2 sequences are MGHDK and SYGVNS. The ends lost 3 bases at V and 9 bases at J; junction bases unmatched: 3. CDR3 DNA: TGTGCCAGCAGTGAGGGACAGGAAAGCTACACCTTC. It yields the protein CASSEGQESYTF.

This clone was observed a single time. The chain employs TRBV4-3 and TRBJ1-2, with D perhaps TRBD1 (6 bases). The length of the CDR3 is 17 residues. The germline V gene encodes CDR1 LGHNA and CDR2 YSLEER. Trimming stripped 1 base from V and 0 bases from J, with 15 bases between. The CDR3 DNA reads TGCGCCAGCAGCCAAGCTTACCGGGACAAAGCTAACTATGGCTACACCTTC. It specifies CASSQAYRDKANYGYTF.

This sequence joins TRBV6-1 and TRBJ2-7; no definite D call. Germline-derived CDR1 and CDR2 are MNHNS and SASEGT. The CDR3 length is 14 residues. The V gene lost 3 bases and the J gene lost 2 bases, with 11 bases spanning the gap. The CDR3 sequence: CASSDRVPTYEQYF. The CDR3 DNA is TGTGCCAGCAGTGACCGGGTCCCTACCTACGAGCAGTACTTC.

V and J are TRBV6-2 or TRBV6-3 and TRBJ1-1; 10 bases agree with TRBD1. The trim removed 2 bases at V and 5 bases at J, leaving 8 bases unmatched. The germline CDR1 and CDR2 sequences are MNHEY and SVGEGT. The CDR3 runs to 16 residues. CDR3 region: CASSYTRTGGWTEAFF. CDR3 nucleotide sequence: TGTGCCAGCAGTTACACCCGGACAGGGGGATGGACTGAAGCTTTCTTT.

This clone was detected only once. This chain links TRBV27 with TRBJ1-1, with no clear D. Germline assignment: CDR1 MNHEY and CDR2 SMNVEV (reference sequence). The CDR3 covers 14 residues. Trimming took off 5 bases at V and 1 base at J, with 11 bases between the two ends. Written as DNA, the CDR3 is TGTGCCAGCAGTACAATTAACAGGAACACTGAAGCTTTCTTT. It specifies CASSTINRNTEAFF.

The J gene is TRBJ2-1, the V gene TRBV6-2 or TRBV6-3, with D perhaps TRBD2 (6 bases). Trimming removed 5 bases at V and 0 bases at J, with 14 bases between. Germline loops: CDR1 MNHEY, CDR2 SVGEGT. CDR3 length equals 16 residues. CDR3 bases: TGTGCCAGCAGTGGCCTTGGAGGGCGCTCCTACAATGAGCAGTTCTTC. This gives the protein CASSGLGGRSYNEQFF.

The rearrangement joins TRBV14 to TRBJ1-4; TRBD1 agrees at 9 bases. This CDR3 has 15 residues. Germline V lookup: CDR1 SGHDN, CDR2 FVKESK. The ends lost 4 bases at V and 4 bases at J; junction bases unmatched: 4. Written as DNA, the CDR3 is TGTGCCAGCAGCCGCGGGACAGGGCATAATGAAAAACTGTTTTTT. This codes for CASSRGTGHNEKLFF.

As DNA, the CDR3 is TGTGCCAGCAGCGGTACAGGGATTGACTCTGGAAACACCATATATTTT. Amino acid sequence: CASSGTGIDSGNTIYF. This chain uses TRBV9 with TRBJ1-3, with TRBD1 as a possible D gene (6 bases). Trimming left V 3 bases short and J 0 bases short, with 13 bases between. The CDR3 consists of 16 residues. CDR1 and CDR2 (germline): SGDLS, YYNGEE.

The rearrangement joins TRBV6-5 to TRBJ1-2; the match to TRBD1 covers 8 bases. V trimming: 8 bases; J trimming: 8 bases; junction bases outside the gene matches: 16. Germline CDR1 is MNHEY and CDR2 is SVGAGI. This CDR3 comprises 15 residues. CDR3 protein: CASRQSGQGRGGYTF. As DNA, the CDR3 is TGTGCCAGCCGCCAATCCGGACAGGGTCGTGGAGGCTACACCTTC.

The chain carries TRBV13 and TRBJ2-3; a weak D match, TRBD2 (5 bases). The CDR3 length is 14 residues. Germline V lookup: CDR1 PRHDT, CDR2 FYEKMQ (reference sequence). With 0 bases removed from V and 4 bases from J, the gap between germline ends came to 8 bases. Written as DNA, the CDR3 is TGTGCCAGCAGCTTAGGTCGGCGGGCAGATACGCAGTATTTT. Translation: CASSLGRRADTQYF.

The J gene is TRBJ1-2, the V gene TRBV18, with 9 bases fitting TRBD1. V gave up 4 bases and J gave up 13 bases; unmatched junction bases: 4. The CDR3 sequence is 11 residues long. Germline V gene data show CDR1 as KGHSH and CDR2 as LQKENI. DNA of the CDR3: TGTGCCAGCTCACATGACAGGGGGTTCACCTTC. Protein: CASSHDRGFTF.